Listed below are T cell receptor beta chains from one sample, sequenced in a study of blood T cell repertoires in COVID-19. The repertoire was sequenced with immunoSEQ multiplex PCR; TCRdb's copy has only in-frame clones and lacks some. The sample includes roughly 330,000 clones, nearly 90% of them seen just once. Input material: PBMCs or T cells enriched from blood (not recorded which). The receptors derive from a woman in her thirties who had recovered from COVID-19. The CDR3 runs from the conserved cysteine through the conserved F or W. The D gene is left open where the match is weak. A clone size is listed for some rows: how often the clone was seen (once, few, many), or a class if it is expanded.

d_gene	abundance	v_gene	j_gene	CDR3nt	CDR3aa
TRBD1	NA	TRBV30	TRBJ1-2	TGTGCCTGGGGCCACCCCGGGACAGCTAACTATGGCTACACCTTC	CAWGHPGTANYGYTF
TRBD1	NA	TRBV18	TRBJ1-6	TGTGCCAGCTCACCGGGACAGGGGGGTTCACCCCTCCACTTT	CASSPGQGGSPLHF
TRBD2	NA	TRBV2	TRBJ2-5	TGTGCCAGCAGTGAAAGGGGTCTAGCGGGTAGGGAGACCCAGTACTTC	CASSERGLAGRETQYF
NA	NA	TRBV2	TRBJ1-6	TGTGCCAGCACCGAACGGGGTCTCTCCTATAATTCACCCCTCCACTTT	CASTERGLSYNSPLHF
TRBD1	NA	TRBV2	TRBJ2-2	TGTGCCAGCAGTGGAGGGACAGGGAGGACCGGGGAGCTGTTTTTT	CASSGGTGRTGELFF
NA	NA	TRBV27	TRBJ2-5	TGTGCCAGCAGACCAACCGCGGAAGGGACCCAGTACTTC	CASRPTAEGTQYF
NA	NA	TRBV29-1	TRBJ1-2	TGCAGCGTTGAATACAGGGAGATAGGCTACACCTTC	CSVEYREIGYTF
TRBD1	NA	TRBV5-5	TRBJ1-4	TGTGCCAGCAGCCCCTCACAGGGGTTAGGTGAAAAACTGTTTTTT	CASSPSQGLGEKLFF
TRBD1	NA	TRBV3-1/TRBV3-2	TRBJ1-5	TGTGCCAGCAGCAGAGGGACAGCTTCTTTTCAGCCCCAGCATTTT	CASSRGTASFQPQHF
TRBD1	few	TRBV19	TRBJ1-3	TGTGCCAGTAGTGCGACAGGGGCTGGAAACACCATATATTTT	CASSATGAGNTIYF
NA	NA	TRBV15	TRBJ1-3	TGTGCCACCAGCAGAGGAGGTTCAGGGGCCTCTGGAAACACCATATATTTT	CATSRGGSGASGNTIYF
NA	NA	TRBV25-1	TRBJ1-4	TGTGCCAGCAGTGAATCCTTTTCGAAACTGTTTTTT	CASSESFSKLFF
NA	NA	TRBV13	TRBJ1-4	TGTGCCAGCAGCTTAGAACAAAATGAAAAACTGTTTTTT	CASSLEQNEKLFF
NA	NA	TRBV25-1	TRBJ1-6	TGTGCCACCTCGGACAGATTCGGTTCACCCCTCCACTTT	CATSDRFGSPLHF
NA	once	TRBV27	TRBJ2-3	TGTGCCAGCAGTTGGGGGGAGGGCACAGATACGCAGTATTTT	CASSWGEGTDTQYF
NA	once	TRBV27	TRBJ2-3	TGTGCCAGCAGTTTAGTTTTGTGGGGAGGTCCAGATACGCAGTATTTT	CASSLVLWGGPDTQYF
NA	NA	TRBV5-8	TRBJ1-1	TGTGCCAGCAGCCCAGGGCCGCCGAACACTGAAGCTTTCTTT	CASSPGPPNTEAFF
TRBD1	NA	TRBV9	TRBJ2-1	TGTGCCAGCAGCGGAGGACAGGGCTCCTACAATGAGCAGTTCTTC	CASSGGQGSYNEQFF
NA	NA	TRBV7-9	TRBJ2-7	TGTACCAGCGGGCAGGCCTACGAGCAGTACTTC	CTSGQAYEQYF
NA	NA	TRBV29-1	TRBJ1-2	TGCAGCGTTGAAGGGGTTGGGGCTGGCTACACCTTC	CSVEGVGAGYTF
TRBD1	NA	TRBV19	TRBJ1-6	TGTGCCAGTGCTCTCGGGACAGGGGGATTCTCCTATAATTCACCCCTCCACTTT	CASALGTGGFSYNSPLHF
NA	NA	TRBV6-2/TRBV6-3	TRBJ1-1	TGTGCCAGCAGTTACGGTGGAGGGCTTCGCACTGAAGCTTTCTTT	CASSYGGGLRTEAFF
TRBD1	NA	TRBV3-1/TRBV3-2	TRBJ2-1	TGTGCCAGCAGCCACCTGACAGGGGGATTTCTCAACAATGGGCAGTTCTTC	CASSHLTGGFLNNGQFF
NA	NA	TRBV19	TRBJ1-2	TGTGCCAGTCTGGGAGGGTTTCTGTATGGCTACACCTTC	CASLGGFLYGYTF
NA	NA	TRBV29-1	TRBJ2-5	TGCAGCGTTGAAAGGGGGGAGACCCAGTACTTC	CSVERGETQYF
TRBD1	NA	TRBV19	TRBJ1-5	TGTGCCAGTAGTCCCCAGGGGGACGGCAATCAGCCCCAGCATTTT	CASSPQGDGNQPQHF
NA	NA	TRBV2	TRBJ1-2	TGTGCCAGCAGTCCTTCGGAGGTTTTTGGCTACACCTTC	CASSPSEVFGYTF
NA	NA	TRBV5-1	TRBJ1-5	TGCGCCAGCAGCGAAGGAGGTGGCAATCAGCCCCAGCATTTT	CASSEGGGNQPQHF
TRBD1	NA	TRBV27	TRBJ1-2	TGTGCCAGCACCTCGGACAGGGGGACCGGCTACACCTTC	CASTSDRGTGYTF
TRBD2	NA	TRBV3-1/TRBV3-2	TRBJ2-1	TGTGCCAGCAGCCAAGATTACGGGGGGGACAACAATGAGCAGTTCTTC	CASSQDYGGDNNEQFF
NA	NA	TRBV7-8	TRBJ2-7	TGTGCCAGCAGCCCTCGTGAGGGGGTCTACGAGCAGTACTTC	CASSPREGVYEQYF
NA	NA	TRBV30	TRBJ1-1	TGTGCCTGCTTAACCAGGGGCGGTGAAGCTTTCTTT	CACLTRGGEAFF
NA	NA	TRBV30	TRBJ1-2	TGTGCCTGGAACCCTTCCCAGGAAGGCTACACCTTC	CAWNPSQEGYTF
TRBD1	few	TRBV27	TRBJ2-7	TGTGCCAGCAGTCGACAGGGAATCTCCTACGAGCAGTACTTC	CASSRQGISYEQYF
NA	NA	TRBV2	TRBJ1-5	TGTGCCAGCAGTGACGCGGGCGCCCTCGGTCAGCCCCAGCATTTT	CASSDAGALGQPQHF
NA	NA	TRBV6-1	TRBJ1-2	TGTGCCAGCAGTGAGCGAGGTTCCGGGGTGGATGGCTACACCTTC	CASSERGSGVDGYTF
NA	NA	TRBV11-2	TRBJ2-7	TGTGCCAGCAGCAATGACGCAGGGGCCGACGAGCAGTACTTC	CASSNDAGADEQYF
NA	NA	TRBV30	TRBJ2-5	TGTGCCTGGAGTGTACGGGGACACCGGCAAGGGACCCAGTACTTC	CAWSVRGHRQGTQYF
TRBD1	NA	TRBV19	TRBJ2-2	TGTGCCAGTAGTACGGGACAGACCCTAACCGGGGAGCTGTTTTTT	CASSTGQTLTGELFF
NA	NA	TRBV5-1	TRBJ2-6	TGCGCCAGCAGCCGGGGTAGGGGGATTGGGGCCAACGTCCTGACTTTC	CASSRGRGIGANVLTF
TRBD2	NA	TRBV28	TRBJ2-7	TGTGCCACAGTGGGGGAGGGCTACGAGCAGTACTTC	CATVGEGYEQYF
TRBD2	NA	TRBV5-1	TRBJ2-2	TGCGCCAGCAGTCCGGGACTAGCGGGGGCCGGGGAGCTGTTTTTT	CASSPGLAGAGELFF
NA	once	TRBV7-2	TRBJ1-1	TGTGCCAGCAGCATGGGACACCCTAACACTGAAGCTTTCTTT	CASSMGHPNTEAFF
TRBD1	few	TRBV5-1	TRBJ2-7	TGCGCCAGCAGCTTGGGGTCCGGGACAGGTGATTACGAGCAGTACTTC	CASSLGSGTGDYEQYF
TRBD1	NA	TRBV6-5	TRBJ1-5	TGTGCCAGCAGGCAGAACCGGGACAGGGCTCAGCCCCAGCATTTT	CASRQNRDRAQPQHF
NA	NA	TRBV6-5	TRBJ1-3	TGTGCCACACGACAGCAGGGCTCTGGAAACACCATATATTTT	CATRQQGSGNTIYF
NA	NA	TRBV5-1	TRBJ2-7	TGCGCCAGCAGCTTCTCCCCTCGGGACTCCTCCTACGAGCAGTACTTC	CASSFSPRDSSYEQYF
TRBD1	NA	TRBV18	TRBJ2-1	TGTGCCAGCTCCGGGGGACAGGGTACAAGTGAGCAGTTCTTC	CASSGGQGTSEQFF
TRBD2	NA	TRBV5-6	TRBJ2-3	TGTGCCAGCAGCCACCCTAGCGGGGAGCGCACAGATACGCAGTATTTT	CASSHPSGERTDTQYF
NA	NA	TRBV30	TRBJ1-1	TGTGCCCGGGGAGCCATGAACACTGAAGCTTTCTTT	CARGAMNTEAFF
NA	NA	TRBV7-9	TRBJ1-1	TGTGCCAGCAGCTTTGGCAGAGGGGGTGAGACTGAAGCTTTCTTT	CASSFGRGGETEAFF
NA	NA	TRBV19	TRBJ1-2	TGTGCCAGTAGTCCCTTACAGGCAGCACGGTCCGGCTACACCTTC	CASSPLQAARSGYTF
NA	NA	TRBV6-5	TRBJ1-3	TGTGCCAGCAATAACTATGGAAACACCATATATTTT	CASNNYGNTIYF
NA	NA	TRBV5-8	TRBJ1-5	TGTGCCAGCAGCTTGTCCGCAGGTCGGAATCAGCCCCAGCATTTT	CASSLSAGRNQPQHF